The rows below give T cell receptor beta chains drawn from one sample of a study of T cells after yellow fever vaccination. TCRdb itself ran the 5' RACE reads through MiXCR, one entry per CDR3 protein. This sample has around 400,000 distinct CDR3 sequences; approximately 10% occur once, and the top ten carry around 20%. The sample in question was PBMCs, obtained on the day of the first yellow fever vaccination. These receptors were collected from a man aged 18 to 29 who received the YFV17D yellow fever vaccine. Each CDR3 is given with its conserved first and last residue. Fields, in order: J gene, clone size, V gene, D gene, CDR3 DNA, CDR3 protein. D genes are given only for firm matches. Rows may omit the clone size; those that give it use once, few, many or a size class.

J: TRBJ1-5; size: -; V: TRBV4-2; D: -; DNA: TGTGCCAGCAGCCAAGACAGGGAGGGTCAGCCCCAGCATTTT; CDR3: CASSQDREGQPQHF
J: TRBJ2-3; size: few; V: TRBV5-1; D: TRBD2; DNA: TGCGCCAGCAGCGTAACTAGCGGGGGAAGTGTTGATACGCAGTATTTT; CDR3: CASSVTSGGSVDTQYF
J: TRBJ2-5; size: -; V: TRBV10-3; D: TRBD1; DNA: TGTGCCATCAGTGAGGGGCAGGGGGAGGAGACCCAGTACTTC; CDR3: CAISEGQGEETQYF
J: TRBJ2-1; size: few; V: TRBV6-2/TRBV6-3; D: -; DNA: TGTGCCAGCAGCCCGGGGCGGGGAGAGCAGTTCTTC; CDR3: CASSPGRGEQFF
J: TRBJ2-3; size: -; V: TRBV18; D: -; DNA: TGTGCCAGCTCACCCCGCGGGGCCCCGGATACGCAGTATTTT; CDR3: CASSPRGAPDTQYF
J: TRBJ2-2; size: -; V: TRBV7-9; D: TRBD1; DNA: TGTGCCAGCAGCACCCCGGGACAGGCAGACACCGGGGAGCTGTTTTTT; CDR3: CASSTPGQADTGELFF
J: TRBJ1-5; size: many; V: TRBV7-9; D: -; DNA: TGTGCCAGCAGCTTAGTTAGCCAGCCCCAGCATTTT; CDR3: CASSLVSQPQHF
J: TRBJ2-5; size: once; V: TRBV5-4; D: TRBD1; DNA: TGTGCCAGCAGCGCACGGACAGGGGGAAAAGGAGAGACCCAGTACTTC; CDR3: CASSARTGGKGETQYF
J: TRBJ1-6; size: -; V: TRBV23-1; D: -; DNA: TGCGCCAGCAGTCAACCCCGATGTCCCTATAATTCACCCCTCCACTTT; CDR3: CASSQPRCPYNSPLHF
J: TRBJ2-4; size: few; V: TRBV6-1; D: TRBD1; DNA: TGTGCCAGCAGAAGAAGTACAGGGGAGTCTTACATTCAGTACTTC; CDR3: CASRRSTGESYIQYF
J: TRBJ2-3; size: few; V: TRBV6-6; D: -; DNA: TGTGCCAGCGTGGGACCGAGCACAGATACGCAGTATTTT; CDR3: CASVGPSTDTQYF
J: TRBJ1-5; size: -; V: TRBV4-2; D: TRBD1; DNA: TGTGCCAGCAGCCAACGTACTTTGGGACAGGGAAACAATCAGCCCCAGCATTTT; CDR3: CASSQRTLGQGNNQPQHF
J: TRBJ1-6; size: few; V: TRBV14; D: -; DNA: TGTGCCAGCAGCCGCCGGGGTGGGCGTAGACCCCTCCACTTT; CDR3: CASSRRGGRRPLHF
J: TRBJ2-1; size: few; V: TRBV7-9; D: TRBD1; DNA: TGTGCCAGCAGCTCCGGGACAGGGACCTACAATGAGCAGTTCTTC; CDR3: CASSSGTGTYNEQFF
J: TRBJ2-5; size: -; V: TRBV20-1; D: -; DNA: TGCAGTGCCTACCCGTCGGAGGGGAAGGAGACCCAGTACTTC; CDR3: CSAYPSEGKETQYF
J: TRBJ1-1; size: once; V: TRBV12-3/TRBV12-4; D: -; DNA: TGTGCCAGCAGCGATACTGGGGGCACTGAATCTTTCTTT; CDR3: CASSDTGGTESFF
J: TRBJ2-5; size: -; V: TRBV5-4; D: TRBD1; DNA: TGTGCCAGCAGAGATAACAGGGGGCTGGGAGAGACCCAGTACTTC; CDR3: CASRDNRGLGETQYF